Sequencing of this T cell receptor (beta chain) was carried out in a study of identical twins. Whole-study results and caveats: Memory repertoires lacked the insertion deficit that abundant cord blood beta clonotypes showed.

This clonotype was seen many times. The antigen is not known. With template switching, a universal primer site was added, and the cDNA carried unique molecular identifiers. Using its own MiXCR run on the 5' RACE reads, TCRdb lists one record per CDR3 protein. The sample consists of around 250,000 distinct CDR3 sequences, 5.5% to 7% of them appearing once. V shed 0 bases and J 4 bases; nucleotides not matched to a gene: 5. CDR3 length equals 16 residues. CDR1 is SGHRS, CDR2 YFSETQ, per germline. This sample was also put to use in a study of yellow fever vaccine responses in identical twins.

The genes are TRBV5-1 and TRBJ2-1; TRBD2 matches at 9 bases. Sequenced input: memory (CD45RO+) T cells sorted from blood. The receptor's source is a woman between 18 and 29 years old in good health. The CDR3 DNA reads as TGCGCCAGCAGCTTGGGGGAGACTAGCGGTTACAATGAGCAGTTCTTC. Its protein product is CASSLGETSGYNEQFF.